The clone carrying this T cell receptor beta chain has at least ten counts. Its antigen is as yet unknown. This record belongs to a study of T-cell reconstitution after alpha-beta-depleted transplantation in children. Study outcomes and limitations: Some patients' high day-60 TCRbeta diversity was attributed to recipient cells surviving conditioning.

The authors prepared the TCRbeta library with unique molecular identifiers. Each CDR3 protein gets one entry after TCRdb re-called the PCR reads with MiXCR. The data hold about 580,000 distinct CDR3 sequences, with 20% to 25% observed a single time. From germline, CDR1 is LGHDT and CDR2 YNNKEL (reference sequence). Trimming left V 0 bases short and J 0 bases short, with 10 bases between. The CDR3 covers 16 residues. The rearrangement links TRBV3-1 to TRBJ2-3; no firm D call. The source of this sequence is a boy younger than two who had a stem cell transplant for acute myeloid leukemia, so the T cells may come from the graft donor. This specimen was PBMCs, mostly from graft donor cells, taken 360 days after TCRalphabeta/CD19-depleted stem cell transplant. CDR3 residues: CASSQDRLSSTDTQYF. The CDR3 DNA follows: TGTGCCAGCAGCCAAGATCGGCTATCTAGCACAGATACGCAGTATTTT.